This record covers a single T cell receptor beta chain. These data belong to a study of T cell changes during pregnancy in multiple sclerosis. This CDR3 has 15 residues. CDR1 is SGDLS and CDR2 is YYNGEE in the germline V gene. V was pared by 3 bases and J by 1 base, with 13 bases between. Measured with immunoSEQ multiplex PCR; TCRdb has only the in-frame clones, and not every one. The table includes 67,000 or so clones, around 92% detected once. The sequence was collected from a female donor in good health, enrolled as a control in a pregnancy study. Sequencing used CD8+ T cells from peripheral blood mononuclear cells, obtained in the third trimester of pregnancy. The chain employs TRBV9 and TRBJ1-1; maybe TRBD1 (6 bases). The CDR3, as DNA: TGTGCCAGCAGCGCCAGCGGGACACCGAACACTGAAGCTTTCTTT. It is translated as CASSASGTPNTEAFF.